This paragraph reports one T cell receptor beta chain. Repeated repertoire sampling spanned the course of chemoradiotherapy. The data belong to a study of chemoradiotherapy in HPV16-positive cancers. Study-wide background: A couple of HPV16-positive patients' cells yielded candidate HPV-specific clones and common motifs.

The repertoire was sequenced with immunoSEQ multiplex PCR; TCRdb's copy has only in-frame clones and lacks some. Here the sample spans approximately 28,000 clones, about 90% being singletons. CDR1 is MNHEY and CDR2 is SVGAGI in the germline V gene. Trimming cost V 4 bases and J 1 base, with 8 bases left between them. This CDR3 is built from 14 residues. The chain uses TRBV6-5 and TRBJ1-5; D is uncertain. The source was blood, collected from a patient who underwent chemoradiotherapy. The TCR sequence derives from a human donor with HPV-associated anogenital cancer. CDR3 in DNA: TGTGCCAGCAGTTTATCGGAAAGCAATCAGCCCCAGCATTTT. This gives the protein CASSLSESNQPQHF.